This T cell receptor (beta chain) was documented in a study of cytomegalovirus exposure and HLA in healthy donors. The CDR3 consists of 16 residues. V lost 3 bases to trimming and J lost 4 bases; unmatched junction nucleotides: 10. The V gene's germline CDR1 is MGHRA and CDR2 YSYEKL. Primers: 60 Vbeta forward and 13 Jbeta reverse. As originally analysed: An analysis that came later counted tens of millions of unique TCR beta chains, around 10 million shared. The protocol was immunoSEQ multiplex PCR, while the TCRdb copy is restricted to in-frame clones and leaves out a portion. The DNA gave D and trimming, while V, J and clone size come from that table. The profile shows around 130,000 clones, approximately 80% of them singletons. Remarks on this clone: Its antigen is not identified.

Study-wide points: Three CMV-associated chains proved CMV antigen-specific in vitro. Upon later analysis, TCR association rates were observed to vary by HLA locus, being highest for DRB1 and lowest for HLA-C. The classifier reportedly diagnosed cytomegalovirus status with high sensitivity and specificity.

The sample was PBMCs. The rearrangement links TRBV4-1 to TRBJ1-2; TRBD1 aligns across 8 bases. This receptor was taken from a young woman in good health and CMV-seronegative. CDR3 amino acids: CASSHRYRGVGYGYTF. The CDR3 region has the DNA TGCGCCAGCAGCCATCGATACAGGGGGGTGGGCTATGGCTACACCTTC.